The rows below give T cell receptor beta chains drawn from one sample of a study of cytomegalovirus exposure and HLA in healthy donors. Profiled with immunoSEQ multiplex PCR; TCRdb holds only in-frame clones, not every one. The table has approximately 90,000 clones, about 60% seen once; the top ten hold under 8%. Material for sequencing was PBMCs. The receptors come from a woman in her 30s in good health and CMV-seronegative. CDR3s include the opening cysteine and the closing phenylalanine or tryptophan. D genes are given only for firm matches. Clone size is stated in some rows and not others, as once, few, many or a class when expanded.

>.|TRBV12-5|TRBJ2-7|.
TGTGCTAGTGGTTTGGTACTCGGGGAGCAGTACTTC
CASGLVLGEQYF
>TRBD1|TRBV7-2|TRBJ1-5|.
TGTGCCAGCAGCGAGACAGGGGGTCAGCAGCCCCAGCATTTT
CASSETGGQQPQHF
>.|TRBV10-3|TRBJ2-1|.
TGTGCCATCAGTGCGACTAGACCCACATACAATGAGCAGTTCTTC
CAISATRPTYNEQFF
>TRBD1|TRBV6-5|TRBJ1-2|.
TGTGCCAGCAGTTACTCCGCAGGGGGCCACTATGGCTACACCTTC
CASSYSAGGHYGYTF
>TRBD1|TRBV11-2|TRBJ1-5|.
TGTGCCAGCAGCTCAGGAGACAGGGGCGGCAATCAGCCCCAGCATTTT
CASSSGDRGGNQPQHF
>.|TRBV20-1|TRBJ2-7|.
TGCAGTGCTCGTAGATCGGAGCAGTACTTC
CSARRSEQYF
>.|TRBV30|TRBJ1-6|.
TGTGCCTGCCCGCGTGCAGGGCAAAATAATAATTCACCCCTCCACTTT
CACPRAGQNNNSPLHF
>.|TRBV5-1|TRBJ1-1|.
TGCGCCAGCAGCTTGCCGAGCACTGAAGCTTTCTTT
CASSLPSTEAFF
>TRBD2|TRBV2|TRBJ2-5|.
TGTGCCAGCAGTGCCCAGCGGGGGCGCCAAGAGACCCAGTACTTC
CASSAQRGRQETQYF
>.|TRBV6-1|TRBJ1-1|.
TGTGCCAGCAGCCGGACAGCCAAAAACACTGAAGCTTTCTTT
CASSRTAKNTEAFF
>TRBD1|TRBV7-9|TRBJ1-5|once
TGTGCGTCCGGGACAGGGGGGAATGGCAATCAGCCCCAGCATTTT
CASGTGGNGNQPQHF
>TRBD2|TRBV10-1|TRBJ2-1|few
TGCGCCAGAAGACTAGCGGGAGCGCAGTTCTTC
CARRLAGAQFF
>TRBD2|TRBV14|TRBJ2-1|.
TGTGCCAGCAGCCAACTAGCGGGTAACAATGAGCAGTTCTTC
CASSQLAGNNEQFF
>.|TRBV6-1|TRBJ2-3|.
TGTGCCAGCAGTGAAGGGGCGGGTACGCAGTATTTT
CASSEGAGTQYF
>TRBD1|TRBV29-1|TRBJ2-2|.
TGCAGCGTCGGAAATAATTTCGGACAGGGGGCGCCTAACGGGGAGCTGTTTTTT
CSVGNNFGQGAPNGELFF
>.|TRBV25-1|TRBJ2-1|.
TGTGCCAGCAGTGATCCAACCCCCCGGGCAGGGAAGCAGTTCTTC
CASSDPTPRAGKQFF
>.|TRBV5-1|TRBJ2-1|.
TGCGCCAGCAGCTTGTGGGGCGGGGCTGGCAATGAGCAGTTCTTC
CASSLWGGAGNEQFF
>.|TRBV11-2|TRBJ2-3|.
TGTGCCAGCAGCTTAGGGAGCCAAAGGATAGATACGCAGTATTTT
CASSLGSQRIDTQYF
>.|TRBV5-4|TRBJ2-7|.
TGTGCCAGCAGCCCAAACGCGGGGCAGCCGACCTACGAGCAGTACTTC
CASSPNAGQPTYEQYF
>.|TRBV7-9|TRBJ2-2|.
TGTGCCAGCAGCTTTACAAGGAACACCGGGGAGCTGTTTTTT
CASSFTRNTGELFF
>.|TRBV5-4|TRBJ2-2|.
TGTGCCAGCAGCGAGACAGCGAACACCGGGGAGCTGTTTTTT
CASSETANTGELFF
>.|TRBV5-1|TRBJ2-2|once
TGCGCCAGCAGCCTGAACACCGGGGAGCTGTTTTTT
CASSLNTGELFF
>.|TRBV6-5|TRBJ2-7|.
TGTGCCAGCAGTCCCCAGGGGCCTTTCTACGAGCAGTACTTC
CASSPQGPFYEQYF
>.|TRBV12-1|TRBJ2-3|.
TGTGCCAGCAGCCTAGCGGGAGTATACCCAGATACGCAGTATTTT
CASSLAGVYPDTQYF
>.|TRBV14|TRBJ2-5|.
TGTGCCAGCAGCCCGGGACTGGTAATAGAGACCCAGTACTTC
CASSPGLVIETQYF
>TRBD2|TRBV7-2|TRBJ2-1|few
TGTGCCAGCAGCTTAGGTCGGACTAGCGGGAGAGGCGAGCAGTTCTTC
CASSLGRTSGRGEQFF
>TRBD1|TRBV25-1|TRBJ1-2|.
TGTGCCAGCAGTGAATGGGGTTCCGGGACAGAGAACTATGGCTACACCTTC
CASSEWGSGTENYGYTF
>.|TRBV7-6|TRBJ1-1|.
TGTGCCAGCAGCCGACTGATGAACACTGAAGCTTTCTTT
CASSRLMNTEAFF
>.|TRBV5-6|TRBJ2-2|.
TGTGCCAGCAGCTTGGTGGACGGGGTCACCGGGGAGCTGTTTTTT
CASSLVDGVTGELFF
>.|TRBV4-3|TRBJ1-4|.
TGCGCCAGCAGCCAAGACCAGAGTTTGGAGGAAAAACTGTTTTTT
CASSQDQSLEEKLFF
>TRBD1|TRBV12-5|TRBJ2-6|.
TGTGCTAGTGGTTTGACCAAACAGGGGACTGGGGCCAACGTCCTGACTTTC
CASGLTKQGTGANVLTF
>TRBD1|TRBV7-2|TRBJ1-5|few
TGTGCCAGCAGCTTTAACAGGGGACTCCAGCATTTT
CASSFNRGLQHF
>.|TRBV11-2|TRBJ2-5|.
TGTGCCAGCAGCGCGCAGGAAATGGTGGAGACCCAGTACTTC
CASSAQEMVETQYF
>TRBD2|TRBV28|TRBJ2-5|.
TGTGCCAGCAGTTTTGGAGGGAGGGTAGAGACCCAGTACTTC
CASSFGGRVETQYF
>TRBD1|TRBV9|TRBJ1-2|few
TGTGCCAGCAGGGGGATCGGGGACAGCCCCCCTTACTATGGCTACACCTTC
CASRGIGDSPPYYGYTF
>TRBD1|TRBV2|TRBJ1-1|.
TGTGCCAGCAGAGACAGGGTTATGAACACTGAAGCTTTCTTT
CASRDRVMNTEAFF
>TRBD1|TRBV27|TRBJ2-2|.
TGTGCCAGCAGTTTACCCACAGGGGTGGCGAACACCGGGGAGCTGTTTTTT
CASSLPTGVANTGELFF
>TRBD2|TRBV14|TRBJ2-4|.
TGTGCCAGCAGCCAATTAGCGGGGGGGAAGAACATTCAGTACTTC
CASSQLAGGKNIQYF
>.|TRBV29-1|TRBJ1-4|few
TGCAGCGTTTCACCCACTCCTGAAAAACTGTTTTTT
CSVSPTPEKLFF
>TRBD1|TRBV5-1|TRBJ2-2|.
TGCGCCAGCAGCCGGCAGCGACAGGGGGCTGGGGAGCTGTTTTTT
CASSRQRQGAGELFF
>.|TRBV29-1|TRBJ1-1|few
TGCAGCGGCTCCCAGGCGTCGACTGAAGCTTTCTTT
CSGSQASTEAFF
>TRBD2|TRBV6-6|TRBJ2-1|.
TGTGCCAGCACCCGACTAGCGGGAGTAGGTGAGCAGTTCTTC
CASTRLAGVGEQFF
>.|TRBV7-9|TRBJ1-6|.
TGTTCCAGCAGCCGACTCGAATCACCCCTCCACTTT
CSSSRLESPLHF
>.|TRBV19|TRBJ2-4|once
TGTGCCAGTAGTCGTCTATCAGAGGGACTGTTCATTCAGTACTTC
CASSRLSEGLFIQYF
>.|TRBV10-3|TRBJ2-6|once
TGTGCCATACAGGGTTTCTCTGGGGCCAACGTCCTGACTTTC
CAIQGFSGANVLTF
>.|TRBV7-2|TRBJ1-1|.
TGTGCCAGCAGCTTAGGGGGACAAGTCCCTGAAGCTTTCTTT
CASSLGGQVPEAFF
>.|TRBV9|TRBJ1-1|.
TGTGCCAGCAGCGTAGCCGACGGGACTGAAGCTTTCTTT
CASSVADGTEAFF